The T cell receptor (beta chain) described here comes from a study of metastatic and nonmetastatic thyroid tumors. TCRdb re-clonotyped the PCR reads via MiXCR. The data show roughly 10,000 clones, more than 25% seen once. V was clipped by 0 bases and J by 6 bases; unmatched bases: 11. Germline lookup yields CDR1 LGHNA and CDR2 YNFKEQ. The CDR3 extends over 18 amino acids. Each patient went into thyroid surgery without having received any treatment. This clone appeared a few times. The source of this sequence is a female donor with papillary thyroid cancer or a benign thyroid nodule (not recorded which). Some clones in this sample may be carry-over from other donors' samples. The chain uses TRBV4-2 and TRBJ1-6; the match to TRBD1 covers 7 bases. Sample: tumor tissue. The CDR3 loop is CASSQDLGAGGINSPLHF. The CDR3 coding sequence is TGTGCCAGCAGCCAAGATTTGGGGGCAGGGGGAATTAATTCACCCCTCCACTTT.